This T cell receptor beta chain is drawn from a study of T-cell reconstitution after alpha-beta-depleted transplantation in children. This CDR3 region has 12 residues. The germline V gene encodes CDR1 SGDLS and CDR2 YYNGEE. J was trimmed by 12 bases and V by 1 base; bases with no gene match: 0. A word on this clonotype: Antigen: not known.

Library preparation (for TCRbeta) was performed with unique molecular identifiers. TCRdb itself ran the PCR reads through MiXCR, one entry per CDR3 protein. The table lists about 200,000 distinct CDR3 sequences, 17% of them singletons, with just under 45% in the top ten. Broader study findings: The authors attributed T-cell counts and diversity one year after transplant mostly to newly produced T cells.

The gene calls are TRBV9 and TRBJ2-1; TRBD2 matches 11 bases. This receptor was obtained from a male patient aged 2-9 years who had a stem cell transplant for acute lymphoblastic leukemia, so the T cells may come from the graft donor. Source: PBMCs, mostly from graft donor cells, taken 360 days after TCRalphabeta/CD19-depleted stem cell transplant. For the CDR3, the DNA is TGTGCCAGCAGCGTACTAGCGGGGGGGCAGTTCTTC. Amino acid sequence: CASSVLAGGQFF.